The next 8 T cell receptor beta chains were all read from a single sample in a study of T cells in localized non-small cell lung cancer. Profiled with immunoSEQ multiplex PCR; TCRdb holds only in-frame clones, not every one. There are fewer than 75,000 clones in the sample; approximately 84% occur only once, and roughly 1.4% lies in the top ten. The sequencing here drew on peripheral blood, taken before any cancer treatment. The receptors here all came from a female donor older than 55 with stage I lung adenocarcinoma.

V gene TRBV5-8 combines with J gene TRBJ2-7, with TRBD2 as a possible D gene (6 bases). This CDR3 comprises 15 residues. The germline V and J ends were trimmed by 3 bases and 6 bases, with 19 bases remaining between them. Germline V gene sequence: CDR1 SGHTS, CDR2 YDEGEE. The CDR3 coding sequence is TGTGCCAGCAGCTCGAGGGTCAGGCAGGGACTCGAGCAGTACTTC. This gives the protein CASSSRVRQGLEQYF.

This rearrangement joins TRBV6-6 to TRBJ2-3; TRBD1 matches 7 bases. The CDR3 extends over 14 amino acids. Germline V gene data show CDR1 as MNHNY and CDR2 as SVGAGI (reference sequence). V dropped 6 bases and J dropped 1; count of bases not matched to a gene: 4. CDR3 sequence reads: CASRDGQGTDTQYF. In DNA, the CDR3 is TGTGCCAGCAGGGACGGACAGGGCACAGATACGCAGTATTTT.

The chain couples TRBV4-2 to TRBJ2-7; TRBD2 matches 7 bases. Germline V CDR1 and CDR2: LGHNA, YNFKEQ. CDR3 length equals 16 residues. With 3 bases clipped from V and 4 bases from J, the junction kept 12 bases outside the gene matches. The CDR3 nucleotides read TGTGCCAGCAGCCAGCGTGGGGCGGGGGACCCTTACGAGCAGTACTTC. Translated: CASSQRGAGDPYEQYF.

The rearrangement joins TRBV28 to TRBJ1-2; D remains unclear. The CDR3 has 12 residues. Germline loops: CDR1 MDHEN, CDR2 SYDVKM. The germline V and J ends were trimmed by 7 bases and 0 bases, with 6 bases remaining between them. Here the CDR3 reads CASKTANYGYTF. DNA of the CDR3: TGTGCCAGCAAAACAGCTAACTATGGCTACACCTTC.

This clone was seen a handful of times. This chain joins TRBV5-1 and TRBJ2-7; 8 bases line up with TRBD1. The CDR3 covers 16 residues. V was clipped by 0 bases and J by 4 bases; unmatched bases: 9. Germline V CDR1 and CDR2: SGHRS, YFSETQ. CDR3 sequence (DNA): TGCGCCAGCAGCTTGGGACAGGGGTCATCATCATACGAGCAGTACTTC. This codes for CASSLGQGSSSYEQYF.

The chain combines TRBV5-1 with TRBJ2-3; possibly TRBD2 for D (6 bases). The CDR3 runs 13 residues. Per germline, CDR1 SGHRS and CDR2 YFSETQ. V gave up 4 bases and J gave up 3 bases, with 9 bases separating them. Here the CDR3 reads CASSRRETDTQYF. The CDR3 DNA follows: TGCGCCAGCAGCCGCCGGGAGACAGATACGCAGTATTTT. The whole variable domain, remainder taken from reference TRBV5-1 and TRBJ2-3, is KAGVTQTPRYLIKTRGQQVTLSCSPISGHRSVSWYQQTPGQGLQFLFEYFSETQRNKGNFPGRFSGRQFSNSRSEMNVSTLELGDSALYLCASSRRETDTQYFGPGTRLTVL.

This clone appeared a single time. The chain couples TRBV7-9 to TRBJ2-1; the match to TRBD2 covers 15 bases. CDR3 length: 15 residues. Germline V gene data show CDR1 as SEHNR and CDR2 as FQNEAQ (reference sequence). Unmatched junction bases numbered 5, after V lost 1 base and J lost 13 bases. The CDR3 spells CASSLGGTSGRRQFF. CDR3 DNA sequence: TGTGCCAGCAGCTTAGGGGGGACTAGCGGGAGGCGACAGTTCTTC. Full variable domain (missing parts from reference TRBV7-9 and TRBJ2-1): DTGVSQNPRHKITKRGQNVTFRCDPISEHNRLYWYRQTLGQGPEFLTYFQNEAQLEKSRLLSDRFSAERPKGSFSTLEIQRTEQGDSAMYLCASSLGGTSGRRQFFGPGTRLTVL.

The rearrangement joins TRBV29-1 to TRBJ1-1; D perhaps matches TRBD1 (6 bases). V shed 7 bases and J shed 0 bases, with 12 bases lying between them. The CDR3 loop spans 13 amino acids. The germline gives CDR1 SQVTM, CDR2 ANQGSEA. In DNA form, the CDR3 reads TGCAGCGGCTGGGGGGCGATGAACACTGAAGCTTTCTTT. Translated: CSGWGAMNTEAFF.